The source of this TCR beta chain is a study of blood T cell repertoires in COVID-19. Study details: The origin of the acute and convalescent COVID-19 samples was the United States, Italy and Spain.

In the original analysis: Amplification of reference gene primers provided the estimated nucleated cell counts. The assay was immunoSEQ multiplex PCR, and TCRdb's table has in-frame clones only and misses some. The V and J calls and clone size come from that table; D and trimming were worked out from the DNA. There are 150,000 to 200,000 clones in the sample; 90% to 95% occur only once, and under 5% lies in the top ten. The CDR3 is 14 amino acids. CDR1 and CDR2 (germline): SGHTA, FQGTGA. V dropped 4 bases and J dropped 3; count of bases not matched to a gene: 4. The V and J genes are TRBV7-3 and TRBJ2-5, with TRBD1 matching 8 bases. The receptor's source is a woman aged 50 to 60 with acute or convalescent COVID-19. Sequenced input: peripheral blood. The CDR3 bases are TGTGCCAGCAGCTCCCTACAGGGGGAAGAGACCCAGTACTTC. It translates to CASSSLQGEETQYF.